This T cell receptor beta chain was recorded in a study of T cell repertoires in cytomegalovirus infection. Study context: Matching HLA type, along with CMV infection, was indicated by public TCR beta signatures.

Points from the study as a whole: Clonotypes of TCR beta that were HLA-C-restricted and CMV-specific dominated the ex vivo response. Summed public TCR beta family frequency identified CMV carriers bearing the relevant HLA.

Remarks on this clonotype: Its antigen is not known.

Via MiXCR, TCRdb re-called the reads, giving one row per CDR3 protein. The data contain about 360,000 distinct CDR3 sequences, around 18% of them singletons. V lost 3 bases and J lost 1, with 15 bases in between. Germline CDR1 is SGHVS and CDR2 is FQNEAQ. The CDR3 length is 16 residues. This receptor was taken from a human donor in good health (CMV status not recorded). Some clones in this sample may be carry-over from other donors' samples. The chain carries TRBV7-8 and TRBJ1-1, with D hard to call. What was sequenced was PBMCs. Here the CDR3 reads CASSLLYGLSNTEAFF. The CDR3 bases are TGTGCCAGCAGCTTGCTTTACGGGCTCTCGAACACTGAAGCTTTCTTT.